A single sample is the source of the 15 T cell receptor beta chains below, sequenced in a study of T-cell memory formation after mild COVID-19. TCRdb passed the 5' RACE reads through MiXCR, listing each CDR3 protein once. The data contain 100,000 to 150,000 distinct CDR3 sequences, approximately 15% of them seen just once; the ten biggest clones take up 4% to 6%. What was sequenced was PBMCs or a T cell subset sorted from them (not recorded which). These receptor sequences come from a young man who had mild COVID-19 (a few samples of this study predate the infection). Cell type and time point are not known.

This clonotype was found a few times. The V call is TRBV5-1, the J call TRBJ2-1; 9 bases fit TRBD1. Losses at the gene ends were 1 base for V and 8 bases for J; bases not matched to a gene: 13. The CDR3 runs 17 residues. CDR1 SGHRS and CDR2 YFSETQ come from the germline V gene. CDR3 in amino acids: CASSLRTGVSLIYEQFF. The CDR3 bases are TGCGCCAGCAGCTTGAGGACAGGGGTTTCCCTCATATATGAGCAGTTCTTC.

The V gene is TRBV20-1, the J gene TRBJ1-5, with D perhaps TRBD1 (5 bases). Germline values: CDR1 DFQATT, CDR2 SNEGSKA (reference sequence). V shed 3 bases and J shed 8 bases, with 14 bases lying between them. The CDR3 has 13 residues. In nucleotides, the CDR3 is TGCAGTGCTAGTTCCAGGGAAGGAAAGCCCCAGCATTTT. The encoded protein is CSASSREGKPQHF.

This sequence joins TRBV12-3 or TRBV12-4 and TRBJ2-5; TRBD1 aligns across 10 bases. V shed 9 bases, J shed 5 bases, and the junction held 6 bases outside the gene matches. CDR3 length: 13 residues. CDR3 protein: CASRQGALETQYF. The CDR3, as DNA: TGTGCCAGTAGACAGGGGGCTTTGGAGACCCAGTACTTC.

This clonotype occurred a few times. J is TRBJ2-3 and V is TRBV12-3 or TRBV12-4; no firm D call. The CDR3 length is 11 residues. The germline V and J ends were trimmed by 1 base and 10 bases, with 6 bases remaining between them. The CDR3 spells CASSLGSAQYF. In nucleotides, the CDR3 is TGTGCCAGCAGTTTAGGGAGCGCGCAGTATTTT.

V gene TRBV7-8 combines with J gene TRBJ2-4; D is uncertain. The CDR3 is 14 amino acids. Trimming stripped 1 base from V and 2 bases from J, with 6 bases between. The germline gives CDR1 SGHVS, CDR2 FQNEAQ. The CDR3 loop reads CASSLGASKNIQYF. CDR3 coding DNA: TGTGCCAGCAGCTTAGGCGCGTCCAAAAACATTCAGTACTTC.

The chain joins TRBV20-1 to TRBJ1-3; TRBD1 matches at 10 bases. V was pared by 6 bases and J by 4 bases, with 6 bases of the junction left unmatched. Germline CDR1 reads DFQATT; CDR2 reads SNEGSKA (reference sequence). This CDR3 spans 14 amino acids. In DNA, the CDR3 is TGCAGTGCAGCAGACAGGGGGCGCGGAAACACCATATATTTT. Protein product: CSAADRGRGNTIYF.

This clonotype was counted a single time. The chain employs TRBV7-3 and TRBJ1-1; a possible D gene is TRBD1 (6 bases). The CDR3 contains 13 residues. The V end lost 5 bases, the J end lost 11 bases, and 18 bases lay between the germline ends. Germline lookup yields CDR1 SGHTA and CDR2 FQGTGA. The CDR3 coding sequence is TGTGCCAGCAGCCGGACAGACTTGCTAGGGGCTTTCTTT. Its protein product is CASSRTDLLGAFF.

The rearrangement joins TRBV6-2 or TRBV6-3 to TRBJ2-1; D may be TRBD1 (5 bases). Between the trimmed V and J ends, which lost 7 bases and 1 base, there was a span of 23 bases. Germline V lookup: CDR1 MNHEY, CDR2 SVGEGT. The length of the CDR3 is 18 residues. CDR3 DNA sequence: TGTGCCAGCAAATGGTCGCTTGGGGCCTTTGGGTCCTACAATGAGCAGTTCTTC. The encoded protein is CASKWSLGAFGSYNEQFF.

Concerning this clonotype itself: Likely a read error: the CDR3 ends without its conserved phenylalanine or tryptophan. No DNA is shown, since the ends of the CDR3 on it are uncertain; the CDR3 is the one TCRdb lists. The CDR3 region is CASSLDGGLADI. The chain couples TRBV5-1 to TRBJ2-3; TRBD2, the table's D call, lacks a check against the DNA. The CDR3 is 12 residues long, ends included. In germline, CDR1 is SGHRS, CDR2 YFSETQ.

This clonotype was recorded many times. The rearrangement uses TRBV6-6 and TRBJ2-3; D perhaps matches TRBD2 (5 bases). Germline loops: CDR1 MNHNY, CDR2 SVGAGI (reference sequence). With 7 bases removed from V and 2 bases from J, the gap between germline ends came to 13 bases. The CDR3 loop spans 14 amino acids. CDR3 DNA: TGTGCCAGCACTTTTGGGAGATACACAGATACGCAGTATTTT. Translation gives CASTFGRYTDTQYF.

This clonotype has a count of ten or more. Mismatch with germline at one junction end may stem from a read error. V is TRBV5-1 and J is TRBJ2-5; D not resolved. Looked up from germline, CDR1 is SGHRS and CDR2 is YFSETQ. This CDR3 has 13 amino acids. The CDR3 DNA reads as TGTGCCAGCAGCTTGGGCAGTCAAGAGACCCAGTACTTC. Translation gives CASSLGSQETQYF.

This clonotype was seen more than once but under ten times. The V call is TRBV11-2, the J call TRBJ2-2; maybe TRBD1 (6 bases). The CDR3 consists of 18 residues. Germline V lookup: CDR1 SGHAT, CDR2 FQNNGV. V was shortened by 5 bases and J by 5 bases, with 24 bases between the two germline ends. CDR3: CASSPRSVGGQRTGELFF. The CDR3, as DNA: TGTGCCAGCAGCCCCCGGTCGGTTGGGGGACAACGGACCGGGGAGCTGTTTTTT.

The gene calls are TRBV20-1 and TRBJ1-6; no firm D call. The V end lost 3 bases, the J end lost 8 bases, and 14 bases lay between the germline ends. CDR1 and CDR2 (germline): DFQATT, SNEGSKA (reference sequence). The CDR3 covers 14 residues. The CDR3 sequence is CSARLREGDSPLHF. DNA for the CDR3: TGCAGTGCTAGGCTACGGGAGGGTGATTCACCCCTCCACTTT.

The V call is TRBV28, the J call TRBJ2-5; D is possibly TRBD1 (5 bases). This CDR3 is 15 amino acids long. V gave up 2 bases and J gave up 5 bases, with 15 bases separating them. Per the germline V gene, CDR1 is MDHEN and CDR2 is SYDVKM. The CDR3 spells CASSLVRAAGETQYF. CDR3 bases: TGTGCCAGCAGTTTAGTCAGGGCTGCTGGGGAGACCCAGTACTTC.

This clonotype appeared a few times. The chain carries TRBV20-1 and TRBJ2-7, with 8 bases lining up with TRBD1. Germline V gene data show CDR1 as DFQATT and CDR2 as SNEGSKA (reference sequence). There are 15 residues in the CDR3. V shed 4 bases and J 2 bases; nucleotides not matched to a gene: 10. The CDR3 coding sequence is TGCAGTGCTACCCGCATGGACAGGGCGACCTACGAGCAGTACTTC. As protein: CSATRMDRATYEQYF.